A selection of T cell receptor beta chains follows, all from one sample in a study of cytotoxic CD8 clonotypes in ibrutinib-treated CLL. Using immunoSEQ multiplex PCR, the repertoire was profiled, and TCRdb retains in-frame clones only, with some absent. This sample has around 330,000 clones, with approximately 67% found just once. Sample: PBMCs, taken after 36 months of ibrutinib treatment. The origin of the receptors is a human donor with chronic lymphocytic leukemia. CDR3s include the opening cysteine and the closing phenylalanine or tryptophan. A D gene is named only where the DNA matches it firmly. Only some rows state a clone size, as once, few, many or a class for expanded clones.

size	V	D	J	DNA	CDR3
.	TRBV20-1	.	TRBJ1-2	TGCAGTACCGGACGGAACTATGGCTACACCTTC	CSTGRNYGYTF
.	TRBV4-1	TRBD2	TRBJ2-1	TGCGCCAGCAGCCCTGCCCCGGGAGCGGGGGGTTCCTACAATGAGCAGTTCTTC	CASSPAPGAGGSYNEQFF
.	TRBV28	TRBD1	TRBJ1-2	TGTGCCAGCAGTCATAGGACAGGGCTGAGCTATGGCTACACCTTC	CASSHRTGLSYGYTF
few	TRBV28	.	TRBJ2-1	TGTGCCAGCAGTTTACCCGGGGGGCGGGACTATGAGCAGTTCTTC	CASSLPGGRDYEQFF
few	TRBV10-3	.	TRBJ2-2	TGTGCCATCAGTGGACAGACAGTGAGGGACACCGGGGAGCTGTTTTTT	CAISGQTVRDTGELFF
.	TRBV27	TRBD1	TRBJ2-7	TGTGCCAGCAGTCCCAACAGGGGTTACTACGAGCAGTACTTC	CASSPNRGYYEQYF
.	TRBV29-1	.	TRBJ2-1	TGCAGCGTTGCCGGGGGAGAGTACAATGAGCAGTTCTTC	CSVAGGEYNEQFF
few	TRBV7-2	TRBD1	TRBJ2-7	TGTGCCAGCAGCTTAGATTCCTACCCAGGGGGCTTCGGCTACGAGCAGTACTTC	CASSLDSYPGGFGYEQYF
.	TRBV6-5	.	TRBJ2-7	TGTGCCAGCAGTTATCACCCAGGGAACGAGCAGTACTTC	CASSYHPGNEQYF
.	TRBV10-3	TRBD2	TRBJ2-2	TGTGCCATCCGGGGGGACAACACCGGGGAGCTGTTTTTT	CAIRGDNTGELFF
.	TRBV7-9	.	TRBJ2-3	TGTGCCAGCAGCCTAGGGGGCACAGATACGCAGTATTTT	CASSLGGTDTQYF
many	TRBV7-9	.	TRBJ1-4	TGTGCCAGCAGCTTAGTAGGAGGTGAAAAACTGTTTTTT	CASSLVGGEKLFF
.	TRBV4-1	.	TRBJ1-1	TGCGCCAGCAGCCAATCCCTGAACACTGAAGCTTTCTTT	CASSQSLNTEAFF
.	TRBV27	TRBD1	TRBJ1-1	TGTGCCAGCAGTCCCAGGGGGCAGAACACTGAAGCTTTCTTT	CASSPRGQNTEAFF
.	TRBV9	.	TRBJ2-5	TGTGCCAGCAGCCCTACGAGAGAGGCGGGGCCCCAAGAGACCCAGTACTTC	CASSPTREAGPQETQYF
.	TRBV7-3	.	TRBJ2-3	TGTGCCAGCAGCTTAGAGTCGGGCGATACGCAGTATTTT	CASSLESGDTQYF
few	TRBV5-1	.	TRBJ2-5	TGCGCCAGCAGCTTGAAAGGGTCAGAGACCCAGTACTTC	CASSLKGSETQYF
.	TRBV19	.	TRBJ2-5	TGTGCCAGTAGTCCCAATAGGGGGGAGACCCAGTACTTC	CASSPNRGETQYF
.	TRBV7-6	TRBD2	TRBJ2-5	TGTGCCAGCAGCTTAGAGGTTTCAGGGACTAGCGGGTGGGAGACCCAGTACTTC	CASSLEVSGTSGWETQYF
.	TRBV2	.	TRBJ2-7	TGTGCCAGCAGTGTGACTGCGGCCAGGTACTCCTACGAGCAGTACTTC	CASSVTAARYSYEQYF
.	TRBV28	.	TRBJ2-3	TGTGCCAGCAGTCTCGGGCCTCCCGATACGCAGTATTTT	CASSLGPPDTQYF
.	TRBV18	TRBD1	TRBJ2-3	TGTGCCAGCTCACCGTTCGGGACAGGGTCAGATACGCAGTATTTT	CASSPFGTGSDTQYF
few	TRBV6-1	.	TRBJ1-5	TGTGCCAGCAGGATACAGGGAGGTCAGCCCCAGCATTTT	CASRIQGGQPQHF
.	TRBV4-1	.	TRBJ2-2	TGCGCCAGCAGCCTAGGTGCGGGCGGGGAACTGTTTTTT	CASSLGAGGELFF
.	TRBV2	.	TRBJ1-1	TGTGCCAGCAGTGAAGCGGGATTTTGGTCAAACACTGAAGCTTTCTTT	CASSEAGFWSNTEAFF
.	TRBV28	.	TRBJ2-1	TGTGCCAGCAGTGAACCGGGACGACTCAACAATGAGCAGTTCTTC	CASSEPGRLNNEQFF
.	TRBV6-6	TRBD1	TRBJ2-4	TGTGCCAGCAGTTATTCCGGGACAGGGAGAAACATTCAGTACTTC	CASSYSGTGRNIQYF
.	TRBV7-9	TRBD1	TRBJ2-7	TGTGCCAGCAGCTTTGACAGGGGAAGCTACGAGCAGTACTTC	CASSFDRGSYEQYF
.	TRBV29-1	.	TRBJ2-2	TGCAGCGTTGGGAAGTTTACCGGGGAGCTGTTTTTT	CSVGKFTGELFF
.	TRBV5-1	TRBD1	TRBJ2-1	TGCGCCAGCAGCCGACAGGGTTCTGGCAATGAGCAGTTCTTC	CASSRQGSGNEQFF
.	TRBV27	.	TRBJ2-7	TGTGCCAGCAGTCCCAAACCTATCCTCCTCTACGAGCAGTACTTC	CASSPKPILLYEQYF
once	TRBV5-5	TRBD2	TRBJ2-1	TGTGCCAGCAGCTTGGCTGGGGGAGGGCTTCGCAATGAGCAGTTCTTC	CASSLAGGGLRNEQFF
.	TRBV5-4	.	TRBJ1-2	TGTGCCAGCAGCTTGGAACAGCTCTATGGCTACACCTTC	CASSLEQLYGYTF
.	TRBV9	TRBD2	TRBJ2-3	TGTGCCAGCAGCGACGGGAGGGTCTCAGATACGCAGTATTTT	CASSDGRVSDTQYF
.	TRBV5-1	.	TRBJ1-6	TGCGCCAGCAGGCTTCAGGGACTAACTTCACCCCTCCACTTT	CASRLQGLTSPLHF
.	TRBV29-1	TRBD1	TRBJ1-4	TGCAGCGTTGCTACCCCACAGGGGGCGGGTGAAAAACTGTTTTTT	CSVATPQGAGEKLFF
.	TRBV11-2	.	TRBJ2-1	TGTGCCAGCAGCCAGGGGCTCTACAATGAGCAGTTCTTC	CASSQGLYNEQFF
few	TRBV6-1	.	TRBJ1-4	TGTGCCAGCAGTGCGGTTACGGGAGCAACTAATGAAAAACTGTTTTTT	CASSAVTGATNEKLFF
.	TRBV5-1	TRBD1	TRBJ2-7	TGCGCCAGCAGCTTGGCCGGGACAGGCTACGAGCAGTACTTC	CASSLAGTGYEQYF
.	TRBV6-5	.	TRBJ1-6	TGTGCCAGCAGTTATGGGGGCCCCTATAATTCACCCCTCCACTTT	CASSYGGPYNSPLHF